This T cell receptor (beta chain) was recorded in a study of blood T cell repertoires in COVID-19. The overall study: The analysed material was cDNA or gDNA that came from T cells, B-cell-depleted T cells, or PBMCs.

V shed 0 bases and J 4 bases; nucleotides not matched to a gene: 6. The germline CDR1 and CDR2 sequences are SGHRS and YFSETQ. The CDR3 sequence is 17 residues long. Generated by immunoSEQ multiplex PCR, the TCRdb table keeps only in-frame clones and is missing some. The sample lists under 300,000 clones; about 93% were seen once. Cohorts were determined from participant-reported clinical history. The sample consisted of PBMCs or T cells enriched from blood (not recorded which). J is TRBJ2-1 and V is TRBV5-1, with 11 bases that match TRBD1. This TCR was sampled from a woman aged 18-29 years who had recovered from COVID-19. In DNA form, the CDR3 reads TGCGCCAGCAGCTTGGTAGGACAGGGGGCGTCATACAATGAGCAGTTCTTC. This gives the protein CASSLVGQGASYNEQFF.